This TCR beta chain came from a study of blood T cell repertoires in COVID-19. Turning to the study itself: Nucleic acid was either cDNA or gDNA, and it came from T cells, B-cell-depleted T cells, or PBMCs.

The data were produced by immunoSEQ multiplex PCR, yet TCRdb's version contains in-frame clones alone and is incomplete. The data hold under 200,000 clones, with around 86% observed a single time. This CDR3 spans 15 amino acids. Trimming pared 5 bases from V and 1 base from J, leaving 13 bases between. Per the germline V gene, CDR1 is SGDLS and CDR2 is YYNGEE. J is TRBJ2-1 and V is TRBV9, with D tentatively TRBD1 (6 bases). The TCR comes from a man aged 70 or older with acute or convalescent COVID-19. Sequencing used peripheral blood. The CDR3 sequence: CASSRAGVSYNEQFF. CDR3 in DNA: TGTGCCAGCAGTAGGGCAGGGGTATCCTACAATGAGCAGTTCTTC.